This T cell receptor (beta chain) was sequenced during a study of cytomegalovirus exposure and HLA in healthy donors. Notes on this clone: The antigen is not known.

An approximately 130-subject validation cohort, separate from the approximately 670-subject first cohort, supplied the donors. Overall study results and limits: The classifier was said to identify cytomegalovirus status with high specificity and sensitivity. There were some public TCRs occurring in many donors, but most TCR sequences were rare. It was confirmed in vitro that three of the CMV-associated chains were specific for CMV antigens.

Sequenced by immunoSEQ multiplex PCR; TCRdb stores in-frame clones only, minus some. Of approximately 81,000 clones listed, 90% to 95% are singletons. This TCR came from a man aged 18 to 35 in good health and CMV-seronegative. The sample taken for sequencing was PBMCs.

This CDR3 reads CAWTSLGVEDTGELFF. CDR3 in DNA: TGTGCCTGGACCTCTCTCGGGGTGGAGGACACCGGGGAGCTGTTTTTT. The chain combines TRBV30 with TRBJ2-2; D may be TRBD2 (5 bases). CDR1 is GTSNPN and CDR2 is SVGIG in the germline V gene (reference sequence). Trimming took 4 bases from V and 3 from J, leaving 18 bases between them. This CDR3 spans 16 amino acids.